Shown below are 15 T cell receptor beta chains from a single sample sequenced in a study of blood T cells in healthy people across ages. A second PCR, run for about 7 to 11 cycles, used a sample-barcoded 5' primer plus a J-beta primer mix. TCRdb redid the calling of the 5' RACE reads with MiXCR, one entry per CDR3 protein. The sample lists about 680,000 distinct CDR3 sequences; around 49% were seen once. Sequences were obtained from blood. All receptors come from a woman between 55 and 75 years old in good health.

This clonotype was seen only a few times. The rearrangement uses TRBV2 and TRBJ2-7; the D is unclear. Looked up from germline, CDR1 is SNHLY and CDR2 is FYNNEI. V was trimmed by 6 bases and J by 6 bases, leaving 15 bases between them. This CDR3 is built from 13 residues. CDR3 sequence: CASRNDGPLEQYF. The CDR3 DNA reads TGTGCCAGCAGAAACGACGGTCCTCTCGAGCAGTACTTC.

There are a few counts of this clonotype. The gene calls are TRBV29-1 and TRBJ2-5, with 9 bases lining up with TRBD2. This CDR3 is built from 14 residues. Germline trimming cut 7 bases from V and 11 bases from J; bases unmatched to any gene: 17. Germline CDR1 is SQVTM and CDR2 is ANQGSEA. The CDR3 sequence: CSAYSGSSANEQYF. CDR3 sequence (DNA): TGCAGCGCCTATAGCGGGAGTTCAGCCAATGAGCAGTACTTC.

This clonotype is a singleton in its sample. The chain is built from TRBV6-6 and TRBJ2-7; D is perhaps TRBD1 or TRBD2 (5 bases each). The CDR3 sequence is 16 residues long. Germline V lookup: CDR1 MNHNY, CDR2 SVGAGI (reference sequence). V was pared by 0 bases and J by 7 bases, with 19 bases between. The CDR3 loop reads CASSYSARVRGNEQYF. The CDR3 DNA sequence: TGTGCCAGCAGTTACTCTGCGAGGGTAAGGGGCAATGAGCAGTACTTC.

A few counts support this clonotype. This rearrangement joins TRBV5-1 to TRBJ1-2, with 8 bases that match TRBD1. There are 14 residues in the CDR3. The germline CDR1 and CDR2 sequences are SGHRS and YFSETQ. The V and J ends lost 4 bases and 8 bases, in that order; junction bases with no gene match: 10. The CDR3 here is CASSRTGTGDGYTF. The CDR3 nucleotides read TGCGCCAGCAGCAGAACCGGGACAGGTGACGGCTACACCTTC.

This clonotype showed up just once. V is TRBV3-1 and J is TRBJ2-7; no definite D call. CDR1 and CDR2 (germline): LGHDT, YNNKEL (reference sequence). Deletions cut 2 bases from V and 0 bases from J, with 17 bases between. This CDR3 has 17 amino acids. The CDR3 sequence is CASSQSAVGSVSYEQYF. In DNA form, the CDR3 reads TGTGCCAGCAGCCAATCAGCCGTAGGGTCTGTCTCCTACGAGCAGTACTTC.

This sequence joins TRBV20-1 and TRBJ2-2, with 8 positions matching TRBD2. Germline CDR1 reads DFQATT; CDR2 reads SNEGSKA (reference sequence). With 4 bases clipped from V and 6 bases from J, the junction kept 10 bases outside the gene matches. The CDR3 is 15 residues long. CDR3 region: CSAINSGMGAGELFF. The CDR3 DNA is TGCAGTGCTATAAATAGCGGGATGGGGGCCGGGGAGCTGTTTTTT.

The CDR3 DNA reads as TGTGCCGGCCAGGGGAGCTACAATGAGCAGTACTTC. This codes for CAGQGSYNEQYF. V usage is TRBV10-3 and J usage is TRBJ2-5; TRBD1 is a possible D gene (6 bases). Germline V gene data show CDR1 as ENHRY and CDR2 as SYGVKD. V lost 11 bases and J lost 11, with 21 bases in between. The CDR3 sequence is 12 residues long.

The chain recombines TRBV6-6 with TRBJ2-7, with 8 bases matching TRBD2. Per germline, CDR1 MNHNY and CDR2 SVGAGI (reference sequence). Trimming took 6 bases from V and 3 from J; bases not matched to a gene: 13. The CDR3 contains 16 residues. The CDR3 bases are TGTGCCAGCAGCGAACTGGGAGGCGGGAGGAACTACGAGCAGTACTTC. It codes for CASSELGGGRNYEQYF.

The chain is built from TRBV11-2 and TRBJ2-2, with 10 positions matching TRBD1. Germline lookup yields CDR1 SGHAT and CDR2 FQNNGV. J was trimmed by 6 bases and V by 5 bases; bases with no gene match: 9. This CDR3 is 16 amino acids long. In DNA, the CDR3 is TGTGCCAGCAGCGGAGGATGGACAGGGGGTCCCGGGGAGCTGTTTTTT. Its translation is CASSGGWTGGPGELFF.

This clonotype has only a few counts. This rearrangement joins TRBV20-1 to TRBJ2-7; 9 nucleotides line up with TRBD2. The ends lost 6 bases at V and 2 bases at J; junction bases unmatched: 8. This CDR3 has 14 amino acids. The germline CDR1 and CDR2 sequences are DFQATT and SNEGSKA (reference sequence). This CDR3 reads CSARTSGWAYEQYF. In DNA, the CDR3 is TGCAGTGCAAGAACTAGCGGGTGGGCCTACGAGCAGTACTTC.

CDR3 in amino acids: CSCSRGTEAFF. CDR3 DNA sequence: TGCAGCTGCTCGAGGGGTACTGAAGCTTTCTTT. This rearrangement joins TRBV29-1 to TRBJ1-1; TRBD1 is a possible D gene (5 bases). V shed 8 bases and J shed 5 bases, with 12 bases lying between them. Per germline, CDR1 SQVTM and CDR2 ANQGSEA. CDR3 length equals 11 residues.

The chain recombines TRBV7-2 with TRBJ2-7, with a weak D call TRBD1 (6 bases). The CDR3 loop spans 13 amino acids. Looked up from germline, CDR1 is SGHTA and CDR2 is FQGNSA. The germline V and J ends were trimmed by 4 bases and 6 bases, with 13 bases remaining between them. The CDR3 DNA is TGTGCCAGCAGCTCCGGGACAACCCTCGAGCAGTACTTC. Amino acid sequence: CASSSGTTLEQYF.

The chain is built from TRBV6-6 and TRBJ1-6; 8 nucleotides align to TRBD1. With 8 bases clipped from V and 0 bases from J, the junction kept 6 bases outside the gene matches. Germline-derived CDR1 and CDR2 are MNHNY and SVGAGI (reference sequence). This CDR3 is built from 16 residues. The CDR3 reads CASLRDRSSYNSPLHF. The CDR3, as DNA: TGTGCCAGCCTCCGGGACAGGAGCTCCTATAATTCACCCCTCCACTTT.

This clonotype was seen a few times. CDR3 in amino acids: CAISPAGTGKETQYF. Written as DNA, the CDR3 is TGTGCCATCAGTCCAGCCGGGACTGGAAAAGAGACCCAGTACTTC. The V call is TRBV10-3, the J call TRBJ2-5; possible D gene TRBD2, 6 bases. V was pared by 5 bases and J by 3 bases, with 16 bases between. The CDR3 has 15 residues. Germline assignment: CDR1 ENHRY and CDR2 SYGVKD.

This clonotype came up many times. DNA for the CDR3: TGCAGTGCCCTTGAGCCGGGGAACTACGAGCAGTACTTC. Its translation is CSALEPGNYEQYF. V gene TRBV20-1 combines with J gene TRBJ2-7, with D maybe TRBD2 (5 bases). V lost 6 bases and J 3 bases, leaving 15 bases between the germline ends. There are 13 residues in the CDR3. CDR1 and CDR2 (germline): DFQATT, SNEGSKA (reference sequence).